This record covers a single T cell receptor (beta chain). The target antigen is unknown. The table came from immunoSEQ multiplex PCR; TCRdb's copy has only in-frame clones and leaves some out. Of 25,000 to 35,000 clones listed, roughly 80% are singletons. CDR3 length equals 14 residues. V dropped 4 bases and J dropped 6 bases, with 13 bases sitting between them. Per germline, CDR1 MNHEY and CDR2 SMNVEV (reference sequence). The sample originates from a study of Siglec-9 on CD8 T cells in melanoma. General study findings and limits: An effector memory CD8+ T-cell subset seemingly accumulating in melanoma was reportedly marked and regulated by Siglec-9.

The V and J genes are TRBV27 and TRBJ1-5, with unresolved D. The sequenced sample consisted of Siglec-9- CD8+ T cells sorted from blood. The receptor's source is a human donor in good health. The CDR3 spells CASSSADVRQPQHF. The CDR3 DNA sequence: TGTGCCAGCAGTTCGGCGGATGTTCGTCAGCCCCAGCATTTT.